This TCR beta chain was found in a study of shared clonotypes between healthy human individuals. Trimming removed 5 bases from V and 3 bases from J, with 13 bases in between. CDR3 length equals 14 residues. Germline values: CDR1 LNHDA, CDR2 SQIVND (reference sequence). Data came from immunoSEQ multiplex PCR; TCRdb stores just in-frame clones and leaves some out. The data contain about 1.1 million clones, approximately 75% of them singletons. The sequence was obtained from a man between 18 and 35 years old in good health. Some clones in this sample may be carry-over from other donors' samples. This chain links TRBV19 with TRBJ1-2; no reliable D call. Sequenced: memory CD4+ T cells from PBMCs. The subset was: CD45RA-negative fraction. CDR3 in amino acids: CASSARESYYGYTF. CDR3 bases: TGTGCCAGTAGTGCCCGAGAGAGTTACTATGGCTACACCTTC. Complete variable domain (other parts from reference TRBV19 and TRBJ1-2): DGGITQSPKYLFRKEGQNVTLSCEQNLNHDAMYWYRQDPGQGLRLIYYSQIVNDFQKGDIAEGYSVSREKKESFPLTVTSAQKNPTAFYLCASSARESYYGYTFGSGTRLTVV.